Given below is one T cell receptor (beta chain) in context. The antigen remains unidentified. The data were taken from a study of cytomegalovirus exposure and HLA in healthy donors. Findings and caveats of the study: Some 17,000 TCR beta sequences were associated with HLA alleles at 0.05 false discovery rate in a later analysis. The listing of 150 to 200 TCR beta chains classed them as cytomegalovirus-associated. A later examination showed that TCR association rates differed by HLA locus, with DRB1 most and HLA-C fewest. Compared with the approximately 700-donor mean, an Asian-associated ancestry cluster reportedly had fewer N-insertions, according to a later analysis.

The V gene's germline CDR1 is SGHVS and CDR2 FQNEAQ. The J segment lost 5 bases and the V segment lost 7 bases, leaving 14 bases of the junction unmatched. This CDR3 has 16 amino acids. PCR used 60 Vbeta primers and 13 Jbeta primers. Sequencing used immunoSEQ multiplex PCR; TCRdb keeps in-frame clones, though not all of them. This sample's table reports roughly 34,000 clones. The TCR originated in a woman in her thirties or forties in good health and CMV-seropositive. Sequencing was done on a sample of PBMCs. The rearrangement links TRBV7-8 to TRBJ1-2, with TRBD1 identical over 9 bases. The CDR3 spells CASTAKWTGDKYGYTF. The DNA of the CDR3 is TGTGCCAGCACGGCAAAGTGGACAGGGGATAAATATGGCTACACCTTC.